The T cell receptor beta chain under discussion was sequenced for a study of blood T cell repertoires in COVID-19 (dated by TCRdb to the early 2020s). Regarding the study in general: Collaborator samples came from the United States, Italy and Spain and covered acute and convalescent phases of COVID-19. The material from the prospective study consisted of cDNA or gDNA derived from T cells, B-cell-depleted T cells, or PBMCs. HLA class I and class II types, where available, came from metadata supplied by the sample provider rather than from assay-based typing. Deeply sampled blood TCRbeta repertoires from subjects exposed to, actively infected with, or recovered from COVID-19 were included in the dataset. Samples came from the ongoing ImmuneRACE study (first 160 participants) plus 1,254 subjects from 6 global collaborators. A de-identified subject ID, COVID-19 status, age in years and sex were almost always included in the sample metadata. The repertoires were released in a freely available public database meant as a resource for research on the immune response to SARS-CoV-2. The investigation overall reported the following: How much clinical and demographic metadata was included differed by source and by participant, and the metadata was provided uncurated.

Each collaborating institution followed its own protocols to collect whole blood in K2EDTA tubes. For TCRbeta analysis, collaborator samples were shipped as frozen whole blood, as isolated PBMCs, or as DNA extracted from either sample type. Points on this clone: Which antigen it targets is not known. It has no much larger one-base neighbor in the sample; base qualities were not kept.

The immunoSEQ Assay, a bias-controlled multiplex PCR, was used to amplify TCRbeta CDR3 regions from genomic DNA. Regarding the original processing steps: Within the assay, amplification of reference gene primers was used to estimate how many nucleated cells each sample contained. To quantify the absolute abundance of each unique TCRbeta CDR3 rearrangement, sequence reads were collapsed and filtered. For each sample, productive Simpson clonality was calculated as the square root of Simpson's diversity index across productive rearrangements. TCRdb provides this immuneACCESS table in a form limited to in-frame rearrangements. Some clones are lacking; in checked studies, under half of them reflect an unresolved V gene, and why the rest are absent is not known. The DNA was the basis for D and trimming; V, J and clone size are from that table. The sample includes roughly 81,000 clones, with 70% to 90% observed a single time. Over 4% of the sample is held by the ten biggest clonotypes.

The sample comprised peripheral blood. The TCR originated in a man aged 35 to 55 with acute or convalescent COVID-19.

The CDR3 here reads CASTSDRGQGNTEAFF. Read as DNA, the sequence is TGTGCCAGCACTTCGGACAGGGGGCAAGGGAACACTGAAGCTTTCTTT. Recombination linked TRBV2 to TRBJ1-1, with 11 middle bases fitting TRBD1. There are 16 amino acids in the CDR3, from cysteine to phenylalanine inclusive. Just the 48-base CDR3 DNA is kept, in frame starting at base 1. Based on the germline V gene, the CDR1 and CDR2 sequences are SNHLY and FYNNEI. Trimming takes 7 bases off V and 1 base off J; junction bases not matched to a gene: 8. The full variable domain, with segments outside the CDR3 supplied by the reference TRBV2 and TRBJ1-1 proteins, appears as EPEVTQTPSHQVTQMGQEVILRCVPISNHLYFYWYRQILGQKVEFLVSFYNNEISEKSEIFDDQFSVERPDGSNFTLKIRSTKLEDSAMYFCASTSDRGQGNTEAFFGQGTRLTVV.